The text below deals with one T cell receptor (beta chain). Its antigen is currently unknown. The sample is drawn from a study of cytomegalovirus exposure and HLA in healthy donors. Study as a whole: Ancestry clustering placed about 86% of over 300 genotyped donors in the Caucasian-associated cluster.

In the PCR, 60 Vbeta and 13 Jbeta primers were used. Produced via immunoSEQ multiplex PCR; TCRdb's table is partial and in-frame only. This table holds about 55,000 clones, around 82% found once. Whole-study findings and limits: Among donors in an Asian-associated ancestry cluster, a later analysis reportedly found fewer N-insertions than the roughly 700-donor mean.

The CDR3 spans 14 residues. V dropped 4 bases and J dropped 5 bases, with 11 bases sitting between them. Germline CDR1 and CDR2: SNHLY and FYNNEI. This clonotype was obtained from a female donor in good health and CMV-seronegative. The chain has TRBV2 and TRBJ1-4; D perhaps matches TRBD1 (5 bases). The sequenced sample consisted of PBMCs. CDR3 bases: TGTGCCAGCAGTGCAAGCGGGGGAAATGAAAAACTGTTTTTT. Translation: CASSASGGNEKLFF. Combining the CDR3 with reference TRBV2 and TRBJ1-4 gives the whole variable domain EPEVTQTPSHQVTQMGQEVILRCVPISNHLYFYWYRQILGQKVEFLVSFYNNEISEKSEIFDDQFSVERPDGSNFTLKIRSTKLEDSAMYFCASSASGGNEKLFFGSGTQLSVL.